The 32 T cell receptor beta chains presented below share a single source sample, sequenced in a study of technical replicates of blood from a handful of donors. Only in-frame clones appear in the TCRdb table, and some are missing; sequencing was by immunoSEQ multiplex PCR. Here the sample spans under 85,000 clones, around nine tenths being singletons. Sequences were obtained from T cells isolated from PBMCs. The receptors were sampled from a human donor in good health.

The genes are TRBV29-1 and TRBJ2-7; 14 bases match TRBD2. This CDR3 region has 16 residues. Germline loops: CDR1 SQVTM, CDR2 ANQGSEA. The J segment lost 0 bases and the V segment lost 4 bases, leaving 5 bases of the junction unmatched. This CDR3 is CSVAGTSGSISYEQYF. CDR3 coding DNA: TGCAGCGTTGCCGGGACTAGCGGGAGTATCTCCTACGAGCAGTACTTC.

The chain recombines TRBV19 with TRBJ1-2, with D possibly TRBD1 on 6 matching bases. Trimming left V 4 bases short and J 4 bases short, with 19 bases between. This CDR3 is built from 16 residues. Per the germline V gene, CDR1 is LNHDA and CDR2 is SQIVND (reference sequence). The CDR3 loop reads CASSTAIAGASYGYTF. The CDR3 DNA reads TGTGCCAGTAGTACGGCCATAGCAGGGGCCTCCTATGGCTACACCTTC.

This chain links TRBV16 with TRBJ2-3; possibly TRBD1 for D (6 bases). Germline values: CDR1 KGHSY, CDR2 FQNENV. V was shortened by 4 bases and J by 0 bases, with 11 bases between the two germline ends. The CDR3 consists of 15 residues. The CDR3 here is CASSLGTTSTDTQYF. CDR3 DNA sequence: TGTGCCAGCAGCCTCGGGACAACTAGCACAGATACGCAGTATTTT.

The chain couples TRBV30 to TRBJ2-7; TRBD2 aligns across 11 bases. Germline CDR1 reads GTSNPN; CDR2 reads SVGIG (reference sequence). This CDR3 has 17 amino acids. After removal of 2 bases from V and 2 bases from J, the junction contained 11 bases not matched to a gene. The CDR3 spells CAWSRVRTGLAAYEQYF. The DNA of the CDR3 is TGTGCCTGGAGTCGGGTTCGGACGGGACTAGCGGCCTACGAGCAGTACTTC.

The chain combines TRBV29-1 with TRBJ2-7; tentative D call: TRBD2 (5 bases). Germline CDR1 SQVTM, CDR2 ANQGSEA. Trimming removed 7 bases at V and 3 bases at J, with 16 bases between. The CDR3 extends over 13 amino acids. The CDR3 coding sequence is TGCAGCGCAAAAGGTGGTAGCGACTACGAGCAGTACTTC. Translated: CSAKGGSDYEQYF.

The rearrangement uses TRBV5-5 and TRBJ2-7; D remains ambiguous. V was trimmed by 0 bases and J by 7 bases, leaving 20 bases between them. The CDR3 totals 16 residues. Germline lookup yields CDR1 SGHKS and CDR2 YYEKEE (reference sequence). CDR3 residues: CASSLGWVDGGWEQYF. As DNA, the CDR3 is TGTGCCAGCAGCTTGGGATGGGTTGACGGCGGCTGGGAGCAGTACTTC.

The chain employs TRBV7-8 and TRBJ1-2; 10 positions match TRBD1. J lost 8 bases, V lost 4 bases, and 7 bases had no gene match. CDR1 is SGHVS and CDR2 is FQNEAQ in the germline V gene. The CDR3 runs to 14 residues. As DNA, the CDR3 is TGTGCCAGCAGCTACGGGACAGGGGAAGGGGGCTACACCTTC. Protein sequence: CASSYGTGEGGYTF.

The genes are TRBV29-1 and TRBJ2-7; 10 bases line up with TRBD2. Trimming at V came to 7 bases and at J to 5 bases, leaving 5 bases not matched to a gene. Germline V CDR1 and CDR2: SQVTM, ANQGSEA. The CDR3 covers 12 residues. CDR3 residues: CSAEGLADEQYF. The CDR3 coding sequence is TGCAGCGCCGAAGGACTAGCGGACGAGCAGTACTTC.

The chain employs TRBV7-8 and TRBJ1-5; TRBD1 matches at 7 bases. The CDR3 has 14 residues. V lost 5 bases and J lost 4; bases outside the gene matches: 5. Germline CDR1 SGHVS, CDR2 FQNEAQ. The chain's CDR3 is CASSARDSNQPQHF. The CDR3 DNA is TGTGCCAGCAGCGCCCGGGACAGTAATCAGCCCCAGCATTTT.

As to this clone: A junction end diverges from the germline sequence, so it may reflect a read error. The CDR3 sequence: CASTSLSYSHNEQFF. The CDR3 DNA sequence: TGCGCCAGCACATCACTAAGCTACTCCCACAATGAGCAGTTCTTC. This chain links TRBV5-1 with TRBJ2-1; D is uncertain. Germline loops: CDR1 SGHRS, CDR2 YFSETQ. This CDR3 is built from 15 residues.

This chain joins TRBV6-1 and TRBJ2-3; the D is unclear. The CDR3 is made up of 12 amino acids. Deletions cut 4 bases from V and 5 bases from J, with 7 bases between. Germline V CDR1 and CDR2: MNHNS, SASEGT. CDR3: CASSVGVDTQYF. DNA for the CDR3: TGTGCCAGCAGTGTTGGAGTAGATACGCAGTATTTT.

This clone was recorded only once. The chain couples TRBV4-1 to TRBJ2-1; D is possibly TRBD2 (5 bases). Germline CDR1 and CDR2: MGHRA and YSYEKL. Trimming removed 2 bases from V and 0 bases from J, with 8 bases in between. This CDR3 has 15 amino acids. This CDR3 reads CASSQPAGSYNEQFF. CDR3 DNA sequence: TGCGCCAGCAGCCAACCCGCGGGCTCCTACAATGAGCAGTTCTTC.

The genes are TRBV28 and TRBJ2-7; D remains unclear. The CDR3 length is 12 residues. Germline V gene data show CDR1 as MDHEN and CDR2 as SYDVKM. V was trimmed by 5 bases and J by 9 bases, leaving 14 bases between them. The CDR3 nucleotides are TGTGCCAGCAGTAACCCCATGCAAGCGCAGTACTTC. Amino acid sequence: CASSNPMQAQYF.

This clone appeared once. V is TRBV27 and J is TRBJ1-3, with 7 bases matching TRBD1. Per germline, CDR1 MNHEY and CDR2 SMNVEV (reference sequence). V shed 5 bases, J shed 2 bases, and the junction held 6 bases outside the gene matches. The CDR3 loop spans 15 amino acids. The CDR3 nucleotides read TGTGCCAGCAGTCGAAACGGACAGGCTGGAAACACCATATATTTT. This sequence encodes CASSRNGQAGNTIYF.

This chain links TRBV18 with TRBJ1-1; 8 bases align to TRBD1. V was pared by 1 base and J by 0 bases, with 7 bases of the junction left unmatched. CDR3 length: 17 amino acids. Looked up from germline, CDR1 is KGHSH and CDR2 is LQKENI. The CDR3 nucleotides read TGTGCCAGCTCACCACTTGAGAAACAGGGGGTGAACACTGAAGCTTTCTTT. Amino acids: CASSPLEKQGVNTEAFF. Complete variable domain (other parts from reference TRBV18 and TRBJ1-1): NAGVMQNPRHLVRRRGQEARLRCSPMKGHSHVYWYRQLPEEGLKFMVYLQKENIIDESGMPKERFSAEFPKEGPSILRIQQVVRGDSAAYFCASSPLEKQGVNTEAFFGQGTRLTVV.

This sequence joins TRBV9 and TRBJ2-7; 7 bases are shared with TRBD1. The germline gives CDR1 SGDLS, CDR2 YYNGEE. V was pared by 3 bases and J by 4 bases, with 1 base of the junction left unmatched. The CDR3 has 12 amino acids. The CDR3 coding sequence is TGTGCCAGCAGCGCACAGGGGTACGAGCAGTACTTC. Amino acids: CASSAQGYEQYF.

CDR3 region: CASSLYSGGLKDTQYF. The CDR3 DNA follows: TGTGCCAGCAGCTTATACTCGGGAGGGTTAAAGGATACGCAGTATTTT. V is TRBV7-8 and J is TRBJ2-3; 8 nucleotides match TRBD2. The V and J ends lost 2 bases and 6 bases, in that order; junction bases with no gene match: 10. This CDR3 is built from 16 residues. Germline values: CDR1 SGHVS, CDR2 FQNEAQ.

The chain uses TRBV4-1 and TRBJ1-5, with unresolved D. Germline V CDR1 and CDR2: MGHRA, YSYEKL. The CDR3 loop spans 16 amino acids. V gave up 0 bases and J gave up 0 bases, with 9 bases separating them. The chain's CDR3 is CASSQDRQYSNQPQHF. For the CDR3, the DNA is TGCGCCAGCAGCCAAGACAGACAATATAGCAATCAGCCCCAGCATTTT.

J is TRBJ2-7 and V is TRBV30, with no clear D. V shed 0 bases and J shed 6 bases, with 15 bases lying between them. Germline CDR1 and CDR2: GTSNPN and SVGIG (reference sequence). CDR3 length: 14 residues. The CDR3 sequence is CAWSVFREPGEQYF. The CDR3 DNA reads TGTGCCTGGAGTGTATTCCGAGAACCGGGCGAGCAGTACTTC.

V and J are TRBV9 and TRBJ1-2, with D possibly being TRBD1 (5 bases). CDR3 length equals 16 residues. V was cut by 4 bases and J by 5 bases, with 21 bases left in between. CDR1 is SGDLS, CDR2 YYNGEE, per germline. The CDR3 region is CASSRASGGGEYGYTF. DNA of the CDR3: TGTGCCAGCAGCCGCGCCTCTGGCGGGGGAGAATATGGCTACACCTTC.

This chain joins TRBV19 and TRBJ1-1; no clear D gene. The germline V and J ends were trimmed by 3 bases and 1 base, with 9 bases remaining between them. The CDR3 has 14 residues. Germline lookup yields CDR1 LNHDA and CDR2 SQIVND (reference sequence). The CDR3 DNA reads TGTGCCAGTAGTATGCTCACCGGGAACACTGAAGCTTTCTTT. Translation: CASSMLTGNTEAFF.

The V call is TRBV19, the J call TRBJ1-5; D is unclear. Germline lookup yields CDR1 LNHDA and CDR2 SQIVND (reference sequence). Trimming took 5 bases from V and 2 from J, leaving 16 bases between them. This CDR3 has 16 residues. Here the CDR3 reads CASSPNLGGGNQPQHF. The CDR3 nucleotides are TGTGCCAGTAGTCCAAATCTGGGCGGGGGCAATCAGCCCCAGCATTTT.

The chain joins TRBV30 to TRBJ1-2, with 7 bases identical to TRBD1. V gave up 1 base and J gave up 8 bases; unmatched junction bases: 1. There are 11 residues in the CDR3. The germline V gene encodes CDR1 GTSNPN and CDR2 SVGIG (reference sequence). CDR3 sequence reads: CAWSAGGGYTF. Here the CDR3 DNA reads TGTGCCTGGAGTGCAGGGGGAGGCTACACCTTC. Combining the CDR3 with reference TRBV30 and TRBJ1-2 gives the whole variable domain SQTIHQWPATLVQPVGSPLSLECTVEGTSNPNLYWYRQAAGRGLQLLFYSVGIGQISSEVPQNLSASRPQDRQFILSSKKLLLSDSGFYLCAWSAGGGYTFGSGTRLTVV.

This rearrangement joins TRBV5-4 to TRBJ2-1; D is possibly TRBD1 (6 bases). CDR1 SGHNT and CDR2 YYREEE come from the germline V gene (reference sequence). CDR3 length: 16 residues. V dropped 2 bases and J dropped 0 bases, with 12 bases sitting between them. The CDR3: CASSFWGQASYNEQFF. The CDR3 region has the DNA TGTGCCAGCAGCTTTTGGGGGCAGGCCTCCTACAATGAGCAGTTCTTC.

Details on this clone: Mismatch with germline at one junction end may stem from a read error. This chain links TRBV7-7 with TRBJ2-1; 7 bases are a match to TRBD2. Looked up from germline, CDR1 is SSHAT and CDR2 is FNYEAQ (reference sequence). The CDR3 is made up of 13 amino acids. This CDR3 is CASSGDYYNEQFF. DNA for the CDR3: TGTGCTAGCAGCGGGGACTACTACAATGAGCAGTTCTTC.

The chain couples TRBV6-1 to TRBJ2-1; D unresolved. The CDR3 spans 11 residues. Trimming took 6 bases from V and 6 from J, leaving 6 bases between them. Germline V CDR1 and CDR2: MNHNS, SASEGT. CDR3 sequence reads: CASRESNEQFF. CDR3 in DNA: TGTGCCAGCAGGGAGAGCAATGAGCAGTTCTTC.

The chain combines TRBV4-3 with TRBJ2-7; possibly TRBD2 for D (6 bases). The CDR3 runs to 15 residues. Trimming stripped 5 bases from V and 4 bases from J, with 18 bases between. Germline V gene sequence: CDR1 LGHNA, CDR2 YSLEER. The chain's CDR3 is CASSKGTGLGYEQYF. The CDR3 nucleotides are TGCGCCAGCAGCAAGGGGACTGGCCTTGGGTACGAGCAGTACTTC.

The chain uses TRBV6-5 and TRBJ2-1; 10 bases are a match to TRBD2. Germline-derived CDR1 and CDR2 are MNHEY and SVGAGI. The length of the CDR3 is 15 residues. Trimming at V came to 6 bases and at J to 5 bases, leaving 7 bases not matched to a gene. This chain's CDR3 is CASRLGLAEHNEQFF. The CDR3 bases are TGTGCCAGCAGGCTCGGACTAGCGGAGCACAATGAGCAGTTCTTC.

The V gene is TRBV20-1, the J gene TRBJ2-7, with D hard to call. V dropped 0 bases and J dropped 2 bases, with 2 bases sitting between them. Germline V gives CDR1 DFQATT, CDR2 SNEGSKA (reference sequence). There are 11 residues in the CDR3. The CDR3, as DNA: TGCAGTGCTAGAGACACCTACGAGCAGTACTTC. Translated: CSARDTYEQYF.

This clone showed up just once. In DNA form, the CDR3 reads TGCGCCAGCAGCTACAACTTACCGGGACAGGGGGATACTGAAGCTTTCTTT. Its protein is CASSYNLPGQGDTEAFF. This chain uses TRBV5-1 with TRBJ1-1, with 11 bases lining up with TRBD1. This CDR3 contains 17 residues. The germline V gene encodes CDR1 SGHRS and CDR2 YFSETQ. After removal of 3 bases from V and 5 bases from J, the junction contained 12 bases not matched to a gene.

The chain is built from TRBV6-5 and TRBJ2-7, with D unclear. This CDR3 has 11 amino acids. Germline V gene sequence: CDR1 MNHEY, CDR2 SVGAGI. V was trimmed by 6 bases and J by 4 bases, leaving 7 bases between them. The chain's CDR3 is CASSNAYEQYF. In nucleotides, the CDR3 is TGTGCCAGCAGCAACGCGTACGAGCAGTACTTC.

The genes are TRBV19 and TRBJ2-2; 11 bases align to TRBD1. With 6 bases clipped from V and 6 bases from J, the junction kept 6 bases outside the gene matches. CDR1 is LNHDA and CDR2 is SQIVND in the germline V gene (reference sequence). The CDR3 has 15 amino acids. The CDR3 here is CASSPGQGVSGELFF. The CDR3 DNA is TGTGCCAGTAGCCCGGGACAGGGGGTTTCCGGGGAGCTGTTTTTT.